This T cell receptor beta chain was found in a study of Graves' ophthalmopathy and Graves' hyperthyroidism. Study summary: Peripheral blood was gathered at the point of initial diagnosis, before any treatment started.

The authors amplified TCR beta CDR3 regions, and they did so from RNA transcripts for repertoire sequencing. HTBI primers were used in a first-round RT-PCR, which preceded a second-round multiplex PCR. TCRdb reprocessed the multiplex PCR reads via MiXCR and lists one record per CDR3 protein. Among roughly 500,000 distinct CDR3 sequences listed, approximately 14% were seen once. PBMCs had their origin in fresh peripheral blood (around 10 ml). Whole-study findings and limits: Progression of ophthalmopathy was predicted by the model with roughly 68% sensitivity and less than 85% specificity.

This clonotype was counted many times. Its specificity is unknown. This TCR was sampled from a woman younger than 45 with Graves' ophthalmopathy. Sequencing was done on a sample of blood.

The CDR3 here is CASTTSAGPYTDTQYF. CDR3 nucleotide sequence: TGTGCCAGTACAACCTCGGCAGGGCCTTACACAGATACGCAGTATTTT. The chain links TRBV11-2 to TRBJ2-3; D may be TRBD1 (5 bases). The CDR3 is made up of 16 amino acids. The germline V gene has CDR1 SGHAT and CDR2 FQNNGV. V lost 9 bases and J 2 bases, leaving 21 bases between the germline ends.